The rows below give T cell receptor beta chains drawn from one sample of a study of T cells expressing NK-cell markers. Reprocessing the 5' RACE reads, TCRdb reports a single entry for every CDR3 protein and omits DNA. This sample's table has approximately 420,000 distinct CDR3 sequences. Sample: blood T cells: a sorted CD56 or NKG2C T cell subset, CD4+ or CD8+ T cells, or bulk PBMC T cells (not recorded which). These receptors were obtained from a woman aged 50 to 60 in good health. The CDR3 runs from the conserved cysteine through the conserved F or W.

v_call	j_call	cdr3_aa
TRBV7-8	TRBJ2-2	CASRGPRGDTGELFF
TRBV6-5	TRBJ2-1	CASSYSPGGYNEQFF
TRBV5-1	TRBJ2-7	CASSPTDRGPYEQYF
TRBV27	TRBJ2-3	CASSFWVTASTDTQYF
TRBV7-2	TRBJ1-1	CASSLVADLNTEAFF
TRBV12-3/TRBV12-4	TRBJ2-7	CASSLRFGGQGVSNF
TRBV2	TRBJ2-5	CASEERGETQYF
TRBV29-1	TRBJ2-3	CSVEDLHSSSTDTQYF
TRBV4-1	TRBJ1-2	CASSQDREGANINYGYTF
TRBV12-3/TRBV12-4	TRBJ2-7	CASSSGRVEDF
TRBV20-1	TRBJ2-3	CSATTGHFGLAGVTDTQYF
TRBV5-5	TRBJ1-6	CASSLVRTNSPLHF
TRBV14	TRBJ2-5	CASSHQTGRGWMSQYF
TRBV4-1	TRBJ1-3	CASSQDPGNTIYF
TRBV10-1	TRBJ2-1	CASSRGQPPYNEQFF
TRBV6-5	TRBJ1-1	CASSYFEGMTEAFF